This section outlines one T cell receptor (beta chain) sequence together with its context. V dropped 8 bases and J dropped 0 bases, with 10 bases sitting between them. The length of the CDR3 is 14 residues. CDR1 and CDR2 from the germline V gene are MDHEN and SYDVKM. The data were taken from a study of blood T cell repertoires in COVID-19. As originally analysed: Amplifying reference gene primers gave estimates of nucleated cell counts. Sequencing used immunoSEQ multiplex PCR; TCRdb keeps in-frame clones, though not all of them. V and J calls and clone size come straight from that table; D and trimming were deduced from the DNA. The sample has about 100,000 clones; less than 90% are singletons.

This receptor was taken from a man in his thirties or forties in a cohort sampled during active COVID-19. The sequenced material came from peripheral blood. The gene calls are TRBV28 and TRBJ1-4, with D possibly TRBD1 on 5 matching bases. For the CDR3, the DNA is TGTGCCAGCTTCGGGGGAGCAACTAATGAAAAACTGTTTTTT. Residues: CASFGGATNEKLFF. The full variable domain, with the rest looked up from reference TRBV28 and TRBJ1-4, is DVKVTQSSRYLVKRTGEKVFLECVQDMDHENMFWYRQDPGLGLRLIYFSYDVKMKEKGDIPEGYSVSREKKERFSLILESASTNQTSMYLCASFGGATNEKLFFGSGTQLSVL.